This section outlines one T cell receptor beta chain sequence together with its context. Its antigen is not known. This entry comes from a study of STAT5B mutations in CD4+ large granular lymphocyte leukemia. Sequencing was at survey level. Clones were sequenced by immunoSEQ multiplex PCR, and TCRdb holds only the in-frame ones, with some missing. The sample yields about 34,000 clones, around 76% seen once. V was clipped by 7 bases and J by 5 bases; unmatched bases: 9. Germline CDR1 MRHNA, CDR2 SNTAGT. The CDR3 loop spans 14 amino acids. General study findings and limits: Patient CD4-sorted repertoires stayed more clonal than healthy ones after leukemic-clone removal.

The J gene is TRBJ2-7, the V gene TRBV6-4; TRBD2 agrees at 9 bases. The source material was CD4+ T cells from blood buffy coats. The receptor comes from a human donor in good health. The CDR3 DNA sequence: TGTGCCAGCACCCGTGCGGGGGGGGTCCACGAGCAGTACTTC. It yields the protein CASTRAGGVHEQYF.